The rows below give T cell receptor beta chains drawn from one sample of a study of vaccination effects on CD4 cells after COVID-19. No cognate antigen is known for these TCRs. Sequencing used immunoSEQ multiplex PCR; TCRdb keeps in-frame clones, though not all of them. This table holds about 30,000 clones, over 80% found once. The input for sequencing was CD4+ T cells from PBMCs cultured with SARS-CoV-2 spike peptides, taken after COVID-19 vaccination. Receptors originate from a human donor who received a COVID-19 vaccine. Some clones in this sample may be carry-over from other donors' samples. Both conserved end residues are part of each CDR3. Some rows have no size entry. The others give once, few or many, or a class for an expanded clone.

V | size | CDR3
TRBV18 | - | CASSPQTDNEQFF
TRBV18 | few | CASSHGQGANTEAFF
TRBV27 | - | CASLRLEGGTEAFF
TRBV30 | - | CAWCPRSYPPGLFF
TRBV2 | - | CASTSWGDTEAFF
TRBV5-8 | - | CASSRGGQGIRHEQFF
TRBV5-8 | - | CASPRAPAGGPPSTDTQYF
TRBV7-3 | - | CASSLRGLTDTQYF
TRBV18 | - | CASSRVTGGTEAFF
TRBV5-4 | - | CASSLSGGKYTGELFF
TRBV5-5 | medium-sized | CASSLGHRLTGELFF
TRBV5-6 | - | CASSSEGNQPQHF
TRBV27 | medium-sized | CASKRTDNSPLHF
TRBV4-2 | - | CASSQGLATEQFF
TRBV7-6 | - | CASSYPGGQETQYF
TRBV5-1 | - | CASRQGPRQPQHF
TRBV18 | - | CASSPRGQLYGYTF
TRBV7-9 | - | CASSLKGRGVSGANVLTF
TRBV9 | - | CASSGNSGNTIYF
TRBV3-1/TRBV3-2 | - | CASSPWGEMVYTF
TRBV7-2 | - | CASSPRLAGFTDTQYF
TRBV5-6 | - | CASSLGGGLRNTEAFF
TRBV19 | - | CASSPVGRASYNEQFF
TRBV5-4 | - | CASSSLTRSGYTF
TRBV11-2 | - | CASTGGETQYF
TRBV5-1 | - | CASSTRGSGNEKLFF
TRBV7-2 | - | CASSLRQANTGELFF
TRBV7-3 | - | CASSLKPSGGGSDTQYF
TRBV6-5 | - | CAAGRHQPQHF
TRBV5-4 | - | CASTTGTRNFRQFF
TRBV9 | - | CASSVGGVGNTEAFF
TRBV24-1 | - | CATSDSRGVRQPQHF
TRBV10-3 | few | CAISADRGDTGELFF
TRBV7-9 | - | CASSLGQGNEKLFF
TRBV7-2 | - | CASSLGGRGETQYF
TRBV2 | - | CASSESGSVYTF
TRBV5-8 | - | CASPWLAGGPSTDTQYF
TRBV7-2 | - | CASSGQGNSPLHF
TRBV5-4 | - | CASSLGVNSNQPQHF
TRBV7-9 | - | CASSLQGPLEAFF